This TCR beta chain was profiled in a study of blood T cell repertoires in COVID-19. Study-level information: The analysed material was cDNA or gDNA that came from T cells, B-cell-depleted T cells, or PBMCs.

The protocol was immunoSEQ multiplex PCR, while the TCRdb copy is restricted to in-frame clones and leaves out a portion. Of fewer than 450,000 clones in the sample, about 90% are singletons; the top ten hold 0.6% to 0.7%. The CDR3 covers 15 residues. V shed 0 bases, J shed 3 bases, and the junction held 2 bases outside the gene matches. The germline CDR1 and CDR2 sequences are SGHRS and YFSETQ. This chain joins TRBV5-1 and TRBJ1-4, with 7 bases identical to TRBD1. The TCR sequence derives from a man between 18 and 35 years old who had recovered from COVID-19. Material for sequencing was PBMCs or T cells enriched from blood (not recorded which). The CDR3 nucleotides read TGCGCCAGCAGCTTGGCTGACAGGGCTAATGAAAAACTGTTTTTT. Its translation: CASSLADRANEKLFF.